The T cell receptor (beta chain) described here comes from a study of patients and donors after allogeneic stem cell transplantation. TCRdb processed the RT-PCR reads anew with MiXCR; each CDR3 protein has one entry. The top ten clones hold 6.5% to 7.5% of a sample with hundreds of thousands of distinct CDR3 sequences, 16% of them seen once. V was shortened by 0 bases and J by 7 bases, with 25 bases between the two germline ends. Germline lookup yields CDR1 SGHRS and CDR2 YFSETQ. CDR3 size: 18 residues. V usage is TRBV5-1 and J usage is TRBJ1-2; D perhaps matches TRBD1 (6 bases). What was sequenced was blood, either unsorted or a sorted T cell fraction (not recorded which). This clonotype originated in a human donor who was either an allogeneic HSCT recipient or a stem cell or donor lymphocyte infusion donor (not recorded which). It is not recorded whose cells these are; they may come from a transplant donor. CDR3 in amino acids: CASSLDSFFSRQAVGYTF. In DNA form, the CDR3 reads TGCGCCAGCAGCTTGGATTCGTTTTTCTCGAGACAGGCGGTTGGCTACACCTTC.